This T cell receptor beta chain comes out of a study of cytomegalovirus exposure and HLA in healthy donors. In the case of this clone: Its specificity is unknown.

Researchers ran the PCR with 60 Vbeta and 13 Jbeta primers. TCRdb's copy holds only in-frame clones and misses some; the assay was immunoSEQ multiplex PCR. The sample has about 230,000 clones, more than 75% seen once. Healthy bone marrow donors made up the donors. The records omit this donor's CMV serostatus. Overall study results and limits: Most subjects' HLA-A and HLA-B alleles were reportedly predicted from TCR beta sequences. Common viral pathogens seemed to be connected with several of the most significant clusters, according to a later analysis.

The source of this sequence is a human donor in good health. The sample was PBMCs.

The CDR3 loop is CASSEVTGTETQYF. In nucleotides, the CDR3 is TGTGCCAGCAGTGAAGTTACAGGGACCGAGACCCAGTACTTC. The V gene is TRBV2, the J gene TRBJ2-5; weak D call: TRBD1 (6 bases). This CDR3 has 14 residues. CDR1 and CDR2 from the germline V gene are SNHLY and FYNNEI. The ends were cut back, 1 base at V and 5 bases at J, with 11 bases in the middle.